The sequence of this TCR beta chain was determined in a study of CD39 and CD103 CD8 tumor-infiltrating T cells. The ends lost 4 bases at V and 5 bases at J; junction bases unmatched: 10. Germline V gene lookup returns CDR1 KGHSH and CDR2 LQKENI. This CDR3 is built from 16 residues. Data came from immunoSEQ multiplex PCR; TCRdb stores just in-frame clones and leaves some out. The sample holds 3,000 to 4,000 clones, about 60% seen once. About this clone itself: Its specificity is unknown.

Study-wide points: DP CD8 TILs appeared more oligoclonal than DN and SP CD8 TILs and blood memory CD8 T cells. Blood and uninvolved lymph node rarely held DP TIL clonotypes.

At sample collection, these patients were off therapy. DN, SP and DP CD8 TIL subsets came from CD39/CD103 sorting of CD3+CD4-CD8+CD45RA- cells. This clonotype was sampled from a human donor with head and neck squamous cell carcinoma. The sample was CD39- CD103- CD8+ T cells sorted from the tumor. The sample's subset: CD103-CD39- double-negative CD45RA- CD8 T cells. The rearrangement joins TRBV18 to TRBJ2-3; TRBD1 matches 9 bases. CDR3: CASSHKDRGARDTQYF. The CDR3 DNA reads TGTGCCAGCTCACATAAGGACAGGGGAGCTCGAGATACGCAGTATTTT.